The clone carrying this T cell receptor beta chain was found once. Its antigen is still unknown. One end of the junction fails to match germline, which may point to a read error. The germline CDR1 and CDR2 sequences are SGDLS and YYNGEE. The CDR3 consists of 13 residues. This sample was included in a study of CD8+CD57+ T cells in acquired aplastic anemia. The overall study: CD4+ and CD8+ cells, once sorted, gave DNA averaging approximately 3 ug. Reads per healthy sample averaged roughly 9.9 million (CD4+) and approximately 12 million (CD8+). Broader study findings: Patients and controls shared over 25 CD8+ CDR3 sequences.

According to the study, genomic DNA was the template for TCR beta VDJ and CDR3 profiling. TCRdb fed the reads into MiXCR, producing one record per CDR3 protein. The sample has hundreds of thousands of distinct CDR3 sequences; approximately 70% are singletons. Sequencing was carried out using sorted CD4+, CD8+, or CD8+CD57+ T cells (not recorded which) from PBMCs. V is TRBV9 and J is TRBJ1-5; the match to TRBD1 covers 7 bases. The TCR was taken from a human donor in good health, serving as a control. DNA for the CDR3: TGTGCCACCAGCGCATCAGGGGGAAGGCCCCAGCATTTT. As protein: CATSASGGRPQHF. Complete variable domain (other parts from reference TRBV9 and TRBJ1-5): DSGVTQTPKHLITATGQRVTLRCSPRSGDLSVYWYQQSLDQGLQFLIQYYNGEERAKGNILERFSAQQFPDLHSELNLSSLELGDSALYFCATSASGGRPQHFGDGTRLSIL.